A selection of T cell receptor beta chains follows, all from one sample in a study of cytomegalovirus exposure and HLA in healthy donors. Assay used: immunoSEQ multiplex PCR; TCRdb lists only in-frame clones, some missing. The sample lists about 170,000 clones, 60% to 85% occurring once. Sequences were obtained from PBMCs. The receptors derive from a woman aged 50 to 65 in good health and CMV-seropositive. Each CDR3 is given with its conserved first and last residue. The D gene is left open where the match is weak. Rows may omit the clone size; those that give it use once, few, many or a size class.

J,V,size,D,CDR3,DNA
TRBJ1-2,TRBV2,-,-,CASRVESHGYTF,TGTGCCAGCAGGGTCGAGAGTCACGGCTACACCTTC
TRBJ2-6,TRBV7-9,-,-,CASSLFRGNSGANVLTF,TGTGCCAGCAGCTTATTCCGGGGAAACTCTGGGGCCAACGTCCTGACTTTC
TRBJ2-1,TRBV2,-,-,CASSLLANAHGEQFF,TGTGCCAGCAGTCTCCTAGCTAATGCTCATGGCGAGCAGTTCTTC
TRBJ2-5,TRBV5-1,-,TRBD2,CASSLLPGREETQYF,TGCGCCAGCAGCTTGCTCCCAGGGAGGGAAGAGACCCAGTACTTC
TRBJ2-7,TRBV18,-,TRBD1,CASSPSTGSTLTYEQYF,TGTGCCAGCTCACCATCGACAGGGTCAACCCTTACCTACGAGCAGTACTTC
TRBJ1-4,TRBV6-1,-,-,CASRSQGKLFF,TGTGCCAGCAGATCACAGGGAAAACTGTTTTTT
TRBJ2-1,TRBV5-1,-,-,CASSLGDTYNEQFF,TGCGCCAGCAGCTTGGGGGACACTTACAATGAGCAGTTCTTC
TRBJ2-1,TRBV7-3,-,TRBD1,CASSPGQSYNEQFF,TGTGCCAGCAGCCCGGGACAGTCCTACAATGAGCAGTTCTTC
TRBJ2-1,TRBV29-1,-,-,CSVEDLKGVPANEQFF,TGCAGCGTTGAAGATTTGAAAGGGGTGCCCGCCAATGAGCAGTTCTTC
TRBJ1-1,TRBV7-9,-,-,CATTLGLNTEAFF,TGTGCCACGACCCTGGGCCTGAACACTGAAGCTTTCTTT
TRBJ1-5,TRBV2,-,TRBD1,CASMGQLYQPQHF,TGTGCCAGCATGGGACAGTTATATCAGCCCCAGCATTTT
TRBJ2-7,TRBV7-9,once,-,CSSSLARTDYEQYF,TGTTCCAGCAGCTTAGCCCGGACTGACTACGAGCAGTACTTC
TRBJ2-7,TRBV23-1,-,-,CASSGPRPANYEQYF,TGCGCCAGCAGTGGGCCGCGACCCGCCAACTACGAGCAGTACTTC
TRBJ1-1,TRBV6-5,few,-,CASRRWGQNTEAFF,TGTGCCAGCAGACGATGGGGACAGAACACTGAAGCTTTCTTT
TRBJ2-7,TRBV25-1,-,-,CASSEEGGTYEQYF,TGTGCCAGCAGTGAAGAGGGGGGGACCTACGAGCAGTACTTC
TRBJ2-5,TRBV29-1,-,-,CSVVLYGTQYF,TGCAGCGTTGTCCTCTACGGGACCCAGTACTTC
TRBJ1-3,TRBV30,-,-,CAWRSPGSGNTIYF,TGTGCCTGGAGATCTCCCGGCTCTGGAAACACCATATATTTT
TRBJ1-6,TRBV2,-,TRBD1,CASSGQGTYNSPLHF,TGTGCCAGCAGTGGACAGGGGACTTATAATTCACCCCTCCACTTT
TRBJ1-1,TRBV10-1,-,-,CASSPGGKGTEAFF,TGCGCCAGCAGCCCCGGGGGTAAGGGAACTGAAGCTTTCTTT
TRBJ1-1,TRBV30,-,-,CAWRRQGSTEAFF,TGTGCCTGGAGGAGGCAGGGCAGCACTGAAGCTTTCTTT
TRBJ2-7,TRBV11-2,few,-,CASSLRQITYEQYF,TGTGCCAGCAGCTTAAGACAGATCACCTACGAGCAGTACTTC
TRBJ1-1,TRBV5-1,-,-,CASADGRPGTEAFF,TGCGCCAGCGCAGACGGGAGGCCTGGCACTGAAGCTTTCTTT
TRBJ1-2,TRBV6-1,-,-,CAEKQGGGGYGYTF,TGTGCCGAGAAACAGGGCGGTGGGGGCTATGGCTACACCTTC
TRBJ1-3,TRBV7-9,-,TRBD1,CASSSSRGRGNTIYF,TGTGCCAGCAGTTCATCCAGGGGGCGAGGAAACACCATATATTTT
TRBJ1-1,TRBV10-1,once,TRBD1,CASSDHGTVTEAFF,TGCGCCAGCAGTGATCACGGGACAGTCACTGAAGCTTTCTTT
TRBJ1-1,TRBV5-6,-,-,CASSTSGWTTEAFF,TGTGCCAGCAGCACTTCAGGGTGGACCACTGAAGCTTTCTTT
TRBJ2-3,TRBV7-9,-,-,CASSSRPGGTDTQYF,TGTGCCAGCAGCTCCCGACCGGGAGGCACAGATACGCAGTATTTT
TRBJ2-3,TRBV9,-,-,CASSVGGAADTQYF,TGTGCCAGCAGCGTAGGTGGGGCCGCAGATACGCAGTATTTT